A selection of T cell receptor beta chains follows, all from one sample in a study of graft-versus-host responses after intestinal transplantation. Sequencing used immunoSEQ multiplex PCR; TCRdb keeps in-frame clones, though not all of them. In the table there are roughly 23,000 clones, around 78% of which are singletons. The sample consisted of ileum tissue, taken 12 days after intestinal transplant. These receptors originate from a human patient who received an intestinal transplant, so some T cells may come from the graft donor. The CDR3 runs from the conserved cysteine through the conserved F or W. D genes are given only for firm matches. Rows may omit the clone size; those that give it use once, few, many or a size class.

abundance,d_gene,v_gene,j_gene,CDR3aa,CDR3nt
-,-,TRBV6-1,TRBJ2-1,CASSELYRGEQFF,TGTGCCAGCAGTGAACTCTATCGGGGTGAGCAGTTCTTC
-,-,TRBV5-6,TRBJ2-5,CASSLGATRRLQETQYF,TGTGCCAGCAGCTTGGGGGCCACAAGGCGCTTACAAGAGACCCAGTACTTC
few,-,TRBV5-1,TRBJ2-3,CASNTGHYIPTDTQYF,TGCGCCAGTAACACGGGACACTATATTCCCACAGATACGCAGTATTTT
-,TRBD2,TRBV5-4,TRBJ2-1,CASSPAGDSYNEQFF,TGTGCCAGCAGCCCGGCGGGGGACTCCTACAATGAGCAGTTCTTC
-,-,TRBV4-3,TRBJ2-2,CASSLSGNTGELFF,TGCGCCAGCAGCCTTTCGGGGAACACCGGGGAGCTGTTTTTT
-,TRBD1,TRBV27,TRBJ2-7,CASSPGGTGRGEQYF,TGTGCCAGCAGCCCAGGGGGGACAGGGAGAGGCGAGCAGTACTTC
-,-,TRBV6-5,TRBJ2-5,CASSYLRGPGGETQYF,TGTGCCAGCAGTTACCTCCGCGGTCCAGGAGGTGAGACCCAGTACTTC
-,TRBD1,TRBV6-1,TRBJ1-2,CASSPLGTGANGYTF,TGTGCCAGCAGTCCCTTGGGGACAGGGGCGAATGGCTACACCTTC
-,-,TRBV28,TRBJ1-1,CASSLLSTVMNTEAFF,TGTGCCAGCAGTTTGTTATCGACAGTTATGAACACTGAAGCTTTCTTT
-,-,TRBV7-9,TRBJ1-2,CASSLVPPGHHGYTF,TGTGCCAGCAGCTTAGTACCCCCAGGGCACCATGGCTACACCTTC
-,-,TRBV6-1,TRBJ2-1,CASSDVMGRSGEQFF,TGTGCCAGCAGTGACGTAATGGGCAGGTCTGGTGAGCAGTTCTTC
-,-,TRBV5-1,TRBJ2-5,CASREGGRETQYF,TGCGCCAGCAGGGAGGGAGGAAGGGAGACCCAGTACTTC
-,-,TRBV10-3,TRBJ1-1,CAISESGQNTEAFF,TGTGCCATCAGTGAGTCTGGGCAGAACACTGAAGCTTTCTTT
few,TRBD1,TRBV6-1,TRBJ2-5,CASSSSGQGETQYF,TGTGCCAGCAGTTCCTCGGGACAGGGGGAGACCCAGTACTTC
-,TRBD1,TRBV2,TRBJ2-6,CASPGTALGSTSGANVLTF,TGTGCCAGCCCCGGGACAGCCTTGGGGAGTACCTCTGGGGCCAACGTCCTGACTTTC
-,TRBD1,TRBV9,TRBJ2-3,CASSAGQVSTDTQYF,TGTGCCAGCAGCGCAGGACAGGTTAGCACAGATACGCAGTATTTT
once,-,TRBV10-3,TRBJ1-6,CATSHGTKALISPLHF,TGTGCCACCTCCCACGGGACTAAGGCTTTGATTTCACCCCTCCACTTT
-,TRBD1,TRBV18,TRBJ2-7,CASSPPVRGRFPYEQYF,TGTGCCAGCTCACCACCGGTTAGGGGGCGCTTCCCCTACGAGCAGTACTTC